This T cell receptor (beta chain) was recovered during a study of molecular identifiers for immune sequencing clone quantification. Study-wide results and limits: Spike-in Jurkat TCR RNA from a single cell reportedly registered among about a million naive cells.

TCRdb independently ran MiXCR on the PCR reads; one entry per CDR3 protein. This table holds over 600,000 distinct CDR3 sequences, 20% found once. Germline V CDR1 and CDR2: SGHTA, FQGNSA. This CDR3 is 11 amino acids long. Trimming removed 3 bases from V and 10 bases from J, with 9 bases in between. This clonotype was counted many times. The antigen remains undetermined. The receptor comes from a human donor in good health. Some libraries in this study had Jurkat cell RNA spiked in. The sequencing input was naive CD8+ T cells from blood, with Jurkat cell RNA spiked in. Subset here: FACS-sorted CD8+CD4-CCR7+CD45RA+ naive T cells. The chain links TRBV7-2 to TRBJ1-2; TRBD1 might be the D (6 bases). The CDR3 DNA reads TGTGCCAGCAGCTTCGGACAGATCTACACCTTC. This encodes CASSFGQIYTF. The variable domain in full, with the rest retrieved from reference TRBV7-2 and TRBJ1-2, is GAGVSQSPSNKVTEKGKDVELRCDPISGHTALYWYRQSLGQGLEFLIYFQGNSAPDKSGLPSDRFSAERTGGSVSTLTIQRTQQEDSAVYLCASSFGQIYTFGSGTRLTVV.